The next 30 T cell receptor beta chains were all read from a single sample in a study of blood T cell repertoires in COVID-19. Profiled with immunoSEQ multiplex PCR; TCRdb holds only in-frame clones, not every one. The sample includes under 250,000 clones, nearly 85% of them seen just once. The sample was peripheral blood. These receptor sequences come from a human donor in a cohort sampled during active COVID-19.

The chain couples TRBV2 to TRBJ1-5; a possible D gene is TRBD1 (6 bases). V shed 8 bases and J shed 9 bases, with 17 bases lying between them. The CDR3 covers 13 residues. Germline V gives CDR1 SNHLY, CDR2 FYNNEI. The chain's CDR3 is CASVGGPAGPQHF. The CDR3 DNA reads as TGTGCCAGCGTCGGGGGGCCGGCAGGGCCCCAGCATTTT. The whole variable domain, filled in from reference TRBV2 and TRBJ1-5, reads EPEVTQTPSHQVTQMGQEVILRCVPISNHLYFYWYRQILGQKVEFLVSFYNNEISEKSEIFDDQFSVERPDGSNFTLKIRSTKLEDSAMYFCASVGGPAGPQHFGDGTRLSIL.

This clone showed up just once. This chain uses TRBV9 with TRBJ2-3; 11 bases line up with TRBD2. This CDR3 comprises 17 residues. Per germline, CDR1 SGDLS and CDR2 YYNGEE. The ends lost 2 bases at V and 1 base at J; junction bases unmatched: 6. The CDR3 spells CASSVVAGGQGTDTQYF. The CDR3 nucleotides read TGTGCCAGCAGCGTGGTAGCGGGGGGGCAGGGCACAGATACGCAGTATTTT. Filled out from reference TRBV9 and TRBJ2-3, the complete variable domain reads DSGVTQTPKHLITATGQRVTLRCSPRSGDLSVYWYQQSLDQGLQFLIQYYNGEERAKGNILERFSAQQFPDLHSELNLSSLELGDSALYFCASSVVAGGQGTDTQYFGPGTRLTVL.

The rearrangement joins TRBV9 to TRBJ2-7; D remains ambiguous. The V and J ends lost 3 bases and 2 bases respectively, with 12 bases between them. CDR1 and CDR2 (germline): SGDLS, YYNGEE. CDR3 length equals 14 residues. Here the CDR3 DNA reads TGTGCCAGCAGCGCACCGGGTTTCCCCTACGAGCAGTACTTC. It is translated as CASSAPGFPYEQYF. Full variable domain (remainder filled in from reference TRBV9 and TRBJ2-7): DSGVTQTPKHLITATGQRVTLRCSPRSGDLSVYWYQQSLDQGLQFLIQYYNGEERAKGNILERFSAQQFPDLHSELNLSSLELGDSALYFCASSAPGFPYEQYFGPGTRLTVT.

The J gene is TRBJ1-1, the V gene TRBV27, with D possibly being TRBD1 (5 bases). Germline CDR1 reads MNHEY; CDR2 reads SMNVEV (reference sequence). The CDR3 totals 14 residues. The ends were cut back, 5 bases at V and 1 base at J, with 11 bases in the middle. The CDR3 region is CASSPLDRNTEAFF. The DNA for the CDR3 is TGTGCCAGCAGTCCGTTAGACAGGAACACTGAAGCTTTCTTT.

The chain employs TRBV5-1 and TRBJ2-7; 7 bases line up with TRBD1. CDR1 is SGHRS and CDR2 is YFSETQ in the germline V gene. Losses at the gene ends were 0 bases for V and 5 bases for J; bases not matched to a gene: 5. CDR3 length: 14 amino acids. The CDR3 DNA sequence: TGCGCCAGCAGCTTGGAGCAGGGGGAAAACGAGCAGTACTTC. Its translation: CASSLEQGENEQYF.

CDR3 protein: CASIGLTGGSGNTIYF. CDR3 DNA: TGTGCCAGCATAGGCTTAACAGGGGGCTCTGGAAACACCATATATTTT. This chain uses TRBV25-1 with TRBJ1-3; 8 nucleotides agree with TRBD1. The CDR3 runs to 16 residues. Germline V gene data show CDR1 as MGHDK and CDR2 as SYGVNS. V was clipped by 7 bases and J by 0 bases; unmatched bases: 8.

The gene calls are TRBV5-1 and TRBJ1-6; the match to TRBD1 covers 7 bases. The CDR3 is made up of 16 amino acids. Per germline, CDR1 SGHRS and CDR2 YFSETQ. The J segment lost 5 bases and the V segment lost 4 bases, leaving 9 bases of the junction unmatched. The CDR3 loop reads CASSVFPGTDNSPLHF. For the CDR3, the DNA is TGCGCCAGCAGCGTCTTCCCCGGGACAGATAATTCACCCCTCCACTTT.

The rearrangement links TRBV7-2 to TRBJ2-1; 11 bases align to TRBD2. The CDR3 is made up of 19 amino acids. Trimming cost V 1 base and J 0 bases; bases outside gene matches: 8. The germline gives CDR1 SGHTA, CDR2 FQGNSA. The CDR3 reads CASSLEASGRFRSYNEQFF. CDR3 DNA: TGTGCCAGCAGCTTAGAAGCTAGCGGGAGGTTTCGCTCCTACAATGAGCAGTTCTTC.

The chain is built from TRBV28 and TRBJ2-2; 16 bases are a match to TRBD2. CDR1 and CDR2 from the germline V gene are MDHEN and SYDVKM. V trimming: 2 bases; J trimming: 4 bases; junction bases outside the gene matches: 7. This CDR3 is built from 19 residues. This CDR3 reads CASSLPGLAGGPGTGELFF. Written as DNA, the CDR3 is TGTGCCAGCAGTTTACCGGGACTAGCGGGAGGGCCGGGCACCGGGGAGCTGTTTTTT.

The chain has TRBV27 and TRBJ2-1, with 9 positions matching TRBD1. The V gene end was trimmed by 6 bases and the J gene end by 5 bases; junction bases not matched to a gene: 14. The CDR3 length is 17 residues. Germline lookup yields CDR1 MNHEY and CDR2 SMNVEV (reference sequence). CDR3 residues: CASRVGQGNYRHNEQFF. CDR3 bases: TGTGCCAGCAGGGTGGGACAGGGCAACTACCGCCACAATGAGCAGTTCTTC.

With regard to this clone: The same CDR3 also results from other DNA sequences found in this sample. The rearrangement links TRBV15 to TRBJ2-5; 7 bases agree with TRBD1. Germline lookup yields CDR1 LNHNV and CDR2 YYDKDF (reference sequence). The ends lost 1 base at V and 5 bases at J; junction bases unmatched: 4. CDR3 length: 14 amino acids. CDR3 nucleotide sequence: TGTGCCACCAGCAGAGGCCAAGGGGGCGAGACCCAGTACTTC. Translation: CATSRGQGGETQYF. The variable domain in full, with the rest retrieved from reference TRBV15 and TRBJ2-5, is DAMVIQNPRYQVTQFGKPVTLSCSQTLNHNVMYWYQQKSSQAPKLLFHYYDKDFNNEADTPDNFQSRRPNTSFCFLDIRSPGLGDTAMYLCATSRGQGGETQYFGPGTRLLVL.

This rearrangement joins TRBV6-6 to TRBJ2-5, with D perhaps TRBD2 (5 bases). V was cut by 2 bases and J by 5 bases, with 12 bases left in between. Germline CDR1 MNHNY, CDR2 SVGAGI (reference sequence). The CDR3 runs 14 residues. The chain's CDR3 is CASSYPHGEETQYF. The DNA for the CDR3 is TGTGCCAGCAGTTACCCACATGGGGAGGAGACCCAGTACTTC.

The V and J genes are TRBV5-4 and TRBJ2-3; D possibly corresponds to TRBD1 (5 bases). The CDR3 consists of 15 residues. Germline assignment: CDR1 SGHNT and CDR2 YYREEE (reference sequence). V lost 1 base to trimming and J lost 2 bases, with 11 bases between them. CDR3 residues: CASSLTGRITDTQYF. The CDR3 DNA sequence: TGTGCCAGCAGCTTGACAGGCCGGATCACAGATACGCAGTATTTT. Full variable domain (missing parts from reference TRBV5-4 and TRBJ2-3): ETGVTQSPTHLIKTRGQQVTLRCSSQSGHNTVSWYQQALGQGPQFIFQYYREEENGRGNFPPRFSGLQFPNYSSELNVNALELDDSALYLCASSLTGRITDTQYFGPGTRLTVL.

The chain couples TRBV9 to TRBJ1-5; 9 bases match TRBD1. J lost 1 base, V lost 6 bases, and 11 bases had no gene match. The CDR3 has 17 amino acids. Looked up from germline, CDR1 is SGDLS and CDR2 is YYNGEE. In DNA, the CDR3 is TGTGCCAGCACCCCGCGGGACAGGGAGTGGAGCAATCAGCCCCAGCATTTT. This translates into CASTPRDREWSNQPQHF.

This clone was seen once. The V call is TRBV11-2, the J call TRBJ2-5, with 10 positions matching TRBD2. J was trimmed by 2 bases and V by 5 bases; bases with no gene match: 11. This CDR3 has 17 amino acids. CDR1 and CDR2 (germline): SGHAT, FQNNGV. The CDR3 sequence is CASSLSSGRTPQETQYF. CDR3 in DNA: TGTGCCAGCAGCCTAAGTAGCGGGAGGACGCCGCAAGAGACCCAGTACTTC.

This chain links TRBV19 with TRBJ1-2; no clear D. The germline V and J ends were trimmed by 5 bases and 3 bases, with 16 bases remaining between them. Germline V gives CDR1 LNHDA, CDR2 SQIVND (reference sequence). This CDR3 has 15 amino acids. The chain's CDR3 is CASSPGSLTHYGYTF. CDR3 DNA sequence: TGTGCCAGTAGTCCCGGGTCGCTAACCCACTATGGCTACACCTTC.

The J gene is TRBJ1-4, the V gene TRBV19; maybe TRBD1 (6 bases). The V and J ends lost 3 bases and 2 bases respectively, with 7 bases between them. This CDR3 is built from 14 residues. Germline V gives CDR1 LNHDA, CDR2 SQIVND (reference sequence). Here the CDR3 DNA reads TGTGCCAGTAGTATCCAGGGGACTAATGAAAAACTGTTTTTT. It translates to CASSIQGTNEKLFF.

This chain uses TRBV9 with TRBJ2-7; 11 bases are shared with TRBD1. This CDR3 has 18 amino acids. Germline assignment: CDR1 SGDLS and CDR2 YYNGEE. The V gene end was trimmed by 0 bases and the J gene end by 5 bases; junction bases not matched to a gene: 13. The CDR3 nucleotides read TGTGCCAGCAGCGTAGCTACGGCCGCGGGGACAGGGGGAGACGAGCAGTACTTC. The encoded protein is CASSVATAAGTGGDEQYF. The variable domain in full, with the rest retrieved from reference TRBV9 and TRBJ2-7, is DSGVTQTPKHLITATGQRVTLRCSPRSGDLSVYWYQQSLDQGLQFLIQYYNGEERAKGNILERFSAQQFPDLHSELNLSSLELGDSALYFCASSVATAAGTGGDEQYFGPGTRLTVT.

The sample holds one count of this clone. This sequence joins TRBV5-1 and TRBJ1-5; D unresolved. CDR3 length: 15 amino acids. CDR1 and CDR2 from the germline V gene are SGHRS and YFSETQ. V lost 4 bases, J lost 7 bases, and 18 bases lay in between. The CDR3 DNA reads as TGCGCCAGCAGCCCCAGACCGGGGAATGAGCAGCCCCAGCATTTT. This translates into CASSPRPGNEQPQHF.

The rearrangement uses TRBV12-3 or TRBV12-4 and TRBJ2-5; 8 positions agree with TRBD1. This CDR3 spans 12 amino acids. With V trimmed by 4 bases and J by 9 bases, 4 bases remained unmatched. CDR3 DNA: TGTGCCAGCAGTTCGACAGGGGCGGCCCAGTACTTC. Amino acid sequence: CASSSTGAAQYF.

The V gene is TRBV6-8, the J gene TRBJ2-4; perhaps TRBD1 as D (5 bases). This CDR3 region has 16 residues. V lost 2 bases and J lost 6, with 17 bases in between. Germline V CDR1 and CDR2: MNHGY, SAAAGT. The CDR3 here is CASSYKRGRDLNIQYF. CDR3 DNA sequence: TGTGCCAGCAGTTACAAAAGGGGCCGAGATTTAAACATTCAGTACTTC.

The chain employs TRBV5-6 and TRBJ2-5, with D unclear. V was trimmed by 4 bases and J by 2 bases, leaving 12 bases between them. The CDR3 sequence is 14 residues long. Looked up from germline, CDR1 is SGHDT and CDR2 is YYEEEE. Written as DNA, the CDR3 is TGTGCCAGCAGCCGGGTCCTCCGTCAAGAGACCCAGTACTTC. It encodes CASSRVLRQETQYF.

V and J are TRBV5-1 and TRBJ2-1, with D possibly TRBD2 on 6 matching bases. Deletions cut 2 bases from V and 1 base from J, with 10 bases between. This CDR3 spans 15 amino acids. The germline gives CDR1 SGHRS, CDR2 YFSETQ. The CDR3 reads CASSFGAGSYNEQFF. The CDR3 DNA reads as TGCGCCAGCAGCTTTGGAGCGGGTTCCTACAATGAGCAGTTCTTC.

This clone was counted once. V is TRBV5-1 and J is TRBJ2-2; 9 bases are a match to TRBD2. Germline CDR1 is SGHRS and CDR2 is YFSETQ. This CDR3 comprises 16 residues. V shed 1 base and J 7 bases; nucleotides not matched to a gene: 8. The CDR3 nucleotides read TGCGCCAGCAGCTTGAGGGTAGCGGGAGAGGTCGGGGAGCTGTTTTTT. It translates to CASSLRVAGEVGELFF.

The chain employs TRBV18 and TRBJ1-3, with 7 bases matching TRBD1. V was pared by 1 base and J by 4 bases, with 10 bases of the junction left unmatched. The CDR3 is 17 residues long. Germline loops: CDR1 KGHSH, CDR2 LQKENI. The CDR3 region is CASSPLPTGVGGNTIYF. CDR3 nucleotide sequence: TGTGCCAGCTCACCACTACCAACAGGGGTGGGCGGAAACACCATATATTTT. The whole variable domain, filled in from reference TRBV18 and TRBJ1-3, reads NAGVMQNPRHLVRRRGQEARLRCSPMKGHSHVYWYRQLPEEGLKFMVYLQKENIIDESGMPKERFSAEFPKEGPSILRIQQVVRGDSAAYFCASSPLPTGVGGNTIYFGEGSWLTVV.

The chain joins TRBV10-3 to TRBJ2-7; 13 nucleotides line up with TRBD2. Unmatched junction bases numbered 3, after V lost 4 bases and J lost 3 bases. CDR1 and CDR2 from the germline V gene are ENHRY and SYGVKD. The CDR3 extends over 15 amino acids. The CDR3 DNA is TGTGCCATCAGTGGACGGACTAGCGGGAGCTACGAGCAGTACTTC. Protein product: CAISGRTSGSYEQYF.

The chain links TRBV3-1 (or the pseudogene TRBV3-2) to TRBJ2-7; the D gene is possibly TRBD2 (6 bases). This CDR3 contains 13 residues. The V end lost 0 bases, the J end lost 12 bases, and 15 bases lay between the germline ends. Germline V gives CDR1 LGHDT, CDR2 YNNKEL (reference sequence). This CDR3 reads CASSQDRPGAWYF. CDR3 coding DNA: TGTGCCAGCAGCCAAGATAGGCCGGGAGCTTGGTACTTC.

The chain combines TRBV10-3 with TRBJ1-5; D ambiguous. Germline CDR1 ENHRY, CDR2 SYGVKD. The CDR3 contains 16 residues. Between the trimmed V and J ends, which lost 0 bases and 2 bases, there was a span of 11 bases. The CDR3 bases are TGTGCCATCAGTGAGTCAACAGAATCGGGCAATCAGCCCCAGCATTTT. Translated: CAISESTESGNQPQHF.

Note on this clone: A read error is likely, as this CDR3 ends without the conserved phenylalanine or tryptophan. The DNA is left out, because the CDR3 cannot be placed on it with certainty; the CDR3 is given as TCRdb lists it. The chain couples TRBV3-1 (or the pseudogene TRBV3-2) to TRBJ2-7; TRBD2 is the table's D call and was not checked against the DNA. Germline V lookup: CDR1 LGHDT, CDR2 YNNKEL (reference sequence). The CDR3 contains 13 residues when both ends are counted. This CDR3 reads CASSQDRRGTVVS.

This rearrangement joins TRBV2 to TRBJ2-3; the match to TRBD2 covers 9 bases. CDR1 and CDR2 from the germline V gene are SNHLY and FYNNEI. The V gene end was trimmed by 8 bases and the J gene end by 0 bases; junction bases not matched to a gene: 3. CDR3 length equals 14 residues. In DNA form, the CDR3 reads TGTGCCAGCGCACTAGCGGGTAGCACAGATACGCAGTATTTT. Amino acids: CASALAGSTDTQYF.